The rows below give T cell receptor beta chains drawn from one sample of a study of blood T cells in healthy people across ages. TCRdb analysed the 5' RACE reads with MiXCR anew, one entry per CDR3 protein. Seen here are 1.5 million to 1.9 million distinct CDR3 sequences, roughly two fifths observed once, and the top ten hold roughly 3.7%. The sequenced sample was blood. These receptors were taken from a woman aged 18-29 years in good health. Each CDR3 is given with its conserved first and last residue. The D gene is left open where the match is weak. Expanded clones are given a class, and other clones once, few, many or no size at all.

size: .
V: TRBV7-6
J: TRBJ2-5
D: TRBD2
CDR3: CASSSSGGAHNEQYF
DNA: TGTGCCAGCAGCTCCAGCGGGGGGGCGCACAATGAGCAGTACTTC

size: few
V: TRBV9
J: TRBJ2-1
D: .
CDR3: CASSERTYNEQFF
DNA: TGTGCCAGCAGCGAGAGAACCTACAATGAGCAGTTCTTC

size: .
V: TRBV25-1
J: TRBJ2-5
D: .
CDR3: CASESTYRTPYGETQYF
DNA: TGTGCCAGTGAGTCAACCTATCGCACACCCTACGGAGAGACCCAGTACTTC

size: many
V: TRBV5-1
J: TRBJ2-1
D: TRBD2
CDR3: CASSPSGGAYNEQFF
DNA: TGTGCCAGCAGCCCCAGCGGGGGGGCCTACAATGAGCAGTTCTTC

size: .
V: TRBV20-1
J: TRBJ2-7
D: .
CDR3: CSVQDRTLSYEQYF
DNA: TGCAGTGTTCAAGACAGGACCCTCTCCTACGAGCAGTACTTC

size: .
V: TRBV18
J: TRBJ2-3
D: TRBD1
CDR3: CASSRTGSEDTQYF
DNA: TGTGCCAGCTCCAGGACAGGCTCAGAAGATACGCAGTATTTT

size: few
V: TRBV21-1
J: TRBJ2-1
D: .
CDR3: CASSAQGAGYNEQFF
DNA: TGTGCCAGCAGCGCCCAGGGGGCCGGGTACAATGAGCAGTTCTTC

size: .
V: TRBV28
J: TRBJ1-4
D: TRBD1
CDR3: CASSFGQGTATNEKLFF
DNA: TGTGCCAGCAGTTTCGGACAGGGAACGGCAACTAATGAAAAACTGTTTTTT

size: .
V: TRBV27
J: TRBJ1-1
D: TRBD1
CDR3: CASSLTGGIEWTEAFF
DNA: TGTGCCAGCAGTTTAACAGGGGGCATTGAGTGGACTGAAGCTTTCTTT

size: .
V: TRBV7-9
J: TRBJ1-1
D: .
CDR3: CASSLGWGETEAFF
DNA: TGTGCCAGCAGCTTAGGATGGGGCGAAACGGAGGCTTTCTTT

size: few
V: TRBV7-9
J: TRBJ1-5
D: .
CDR3: CASSLGTGRGNQPQHF
DNA: TGTGCCAGCAGCTTAGGCACAGGTCGTGGCAATCAGCCCCAGCATTTT

size: few
V: TRBV5-1
J: TRBJ2-1
D: .
CDR3: CASSLQLLYNEQFF
DNA: TGCGCCAGCAGCTTACAACTCCTCTACAATGAGCAGTTCTTC

size: .
V: TRBV20-1
J: TRBJ2-5
D: .
CDR3: CSANGMGSKETQYF
DNA: TGCAGTGCCAATGGGATGGGGTCCAAAGAGACCCAGTACTTC

size: .
V: TRBV28
J: TRBJ2-7
D: .
CDR3: CASTITSRVYEQYF
DNA: TGTGCCAGCACCATCACGTCCAGGGTCTACGAGCAGTACTTC

size: few
V: TRBV27
J: TRBJ1-5
D: .
CDR3: CASSLSPGANQPQHF
DNA: TGTGCCAGCAGCCTCTCCCCGGGGGCAAATCAGCCCCAGCATTTT

size: few
V: TRBV4-3
J: TRBJ1-2
D: .
CDR3: CASSQDVESPLLYGYTF
DNA: TGCGCCAGCAGCCAAGATGTGGAGAGTCCCCTTCTATATGGCTACACCTTC

size: few
V: TRBV29-1
J: TRBJ1-1
D: .
CDR3: CSVAWKFVNTEAFF
DNA: TGCAGCGTTGCGTGGAAGTTCGTGAACACTGAAGCTTTCTTT

size: .
V: TRBV18
J: TRBJ1-1
D: .
CDR3: CASSPQGQYTEAFF
DNA: TGTGCCAGCTCACCACAAGGACAGTACACTGAAGCTTTCTTT

size: once
V: TRBV7-9
J: TRBJ2-3
D: .
CDR3: CAHTEETFADTQYF
DNA: TGTGCCCATACGGAGGAGACTTTCGCAGATACGCAGTATTTT

size: .
V: TRBV4-1
J: TRBJ1-2
D: TRBD1
CDR3: CASSPQGGQLYGYTF
DNA: TGCGCCAGCAGCCCGCAAGGGGGCCAGCTCTATGGCTACACCTTC

size: .
V: TRBV6-6
J: TRBJ1-2
D: .
CDR3: CASTSGQSSYGYTF
DNA: TGTGCCAGCACCTCTGGGCAGTCTTCCTATGGCTACACCTTC

size: .
V: TRBV30
J: TRBJ2-3
D: .
CDR3: CASQVWGPDTDTQYF
DNA: TGTGCCAGCCAGGTTTGGGGGCCGGACACAGATACGCAGTATTTT

size: .
V: TRBV5-1
J: TRBJ2-2
D: .
CDR3: CASSLDRANTGELFF
DNA: TGCGCCAGCAGCTTGGACAGGGCGAACACCGGGGAGCTGTTTTTT

size: few
V: TRBV6-5
J: TRBJ1-2
D: TRBD1
CDR3: CASSRGQGGGYTF
DNA: TGTGCCAGCAGTCGGGGACAGGGGGGAGGCTACACCTTC

size: .
V: TRBV28
J: TRBJ2-1
D: .
CDR3: CATETSYNEQFF
DNA: TGTGCCACTGAGACCTCCTACAATGAGCAGTTCTTC

size: .
V: TRBV9
J: TRBJ2-3
D: TRBD2
CDR3: CACSGSGKSTDTQYF
DNA: TGTGCCTGCAGCGGTAGCGGGAAAAGCACAGATACGCAGTATTTT

size: few
V: TRBV20-1
J: TRBJ1-2
D: .
CDR3: CSATPLEGLLNYGYTF
DNA: TGCAGTGCTACACCCTTGGAGGGCCTCCTTAACTATGGCTACACCTTC